The present entry profiles one T cell receptor beta chain with its context. Its antigen is unidentified. The junction had 8 bases not matched to a gene; V was cut back by 4 bases and J by 4 bases. Germline V gene data show CDR1 as MGHRA and CDR2 as YSYEKL. This CDR3 spans 15 amino acids. The data belong to a study of blood T cells in healthy people across ages. The use of a sample-barcoded 5' primer and a J-beta primer mix characterized a second PCR of roughly 6 to 11 cycles. TCRdb re-analysed the 5' RACE reads in MiXCR, keeping a single row per CDR3 protein. This table has roughly 1.5 million distinct CDR3 sequences, roughly 43% appearing once. The study, taken as a whole, reports: Researchers judged that diversity estimates from one million T cells fell short of true values. With age, beta diversity per million T cells declined roughly linearly, significantly by 40. Conclusively comparing naive with antigen-experienced cells was impossible with unsorted PBMCs.

The sample comprised blood. The sequence was obtained from a woman aged 18-29 years in good health. The V gene is TRBV4-1, the J gene TRBJ2-7, with 9 bases identical to TRBD2. The CDR3 loop is CASSLDGTSSYEQYF. In nucleotides, the CDR3 is TGCGCCAGCAGCCTCGACGGGACTAGCAGTTACGAGCAGTACTTC.